These T cell receptor beta chains were read from a single sample in a study of CD8+ T cells in alopecia areata. The protocol was immunoSEQ multiplex PCR, while the TCRdb copy is restricted to in-frame clones and leaves out a portion. The data hold around 100,000 clones, with 55% observed a single time. The material sequenced was CD4+ T cells sorted from blood. The receptors here all came from a human donor in good health. Each CDR3 is given with its conserved first and last residue. D genes are given only for firm matches. Not all rows give a size; the values are once, few, many and, for expanded clones, a class.

d_call clone_size j_call v_call cdr3_aa cdr3_nt
- few TRBJ2-5 TRBV29-1 CSVDKGGLQETQYF TGCAGCGTCGACAAGGGGGGCCTCCAAGAGACCCAGTACTTC
- few TRBJ2-1 TRBV28 CASSLPRGYNEQFF TGTGCCAGCAGTTTACCCCGGGGGTACAATGAGCAGTTCTTC
- once TRBJ2-1 TRBV7-2 CASSYIHWDEQFF TGTGCCAGCAGCTATATCCACTGGGATGAGCAGTTCTTC
- - TRBJ2-7 TRBV7-2 CASSLRASRIYF TGTGCCAGCAGCTTACGGGCCTCGCGTATCTACTTC
TRBD2 - TRBJ2-5 TRBV30 CAWSVGLAGVETQYF TGTGCCTGGAGTGTTGGATTAGCGGGGGTAGAGACCCAGTACTTC
- once TRBJ1-5 TRBV4-1 CASSRQFNQPQHF TGCGCCAGCAGCCGGCAATTTAATCAGCCCCAGCATTTT
- few TRBJ2-5 TRBV29-1 CSVRTSGETQYF TGCAGCGTTAGGACCTCAGGGGAGACCCAGTACTTC
TRBD2 - TRBJ2-7 TRBV29-1 CSVALAGGPYIDEQYF TGCAGCGTTGCTCTAGCGGGGGGGCCGTATATCGACGAGCAGTACTTC
TRBD2 - TRBJ2-1 TRBV10-3 CAISRSGEYNEQFF TGTGCCATCAGTAGGAGCGGGGAATACAATGAGCAGTTCTTC
- - TRBJ1-2 TRBV7-2 CASSLAEQGYGYTF TGTGCCAGCAGCTTAGCTGAACAGGGCTATGGCTACACCTTC
- few TRBJ2-7 TRBV29-1 CSAAPASPYEQYF TGCAGCGCTGCCCCAGCCTCCCCCTACGAGCAGTACTTC
TRBD2 - TRBJ2-2 TRBV4-2 CASRLLAGANTGELFF TGTGCCAGCCGCCTCCTAGCGGGGGCGAACACCGGGGAGCTGTTTTTT
- - TRBJ2-5 TRBV29-1 CSVLGGHETQYF TGCAGCGTTTTGGGGGGCCACGAGACCCAGTACTTC
- - TRBJ1-1 TRBV11-2 CASSLERDTEAFF TGTGCCAGCAGCTTAGAAAGGGACACTGAAGCTTTCTTT
TRBD1 - TRBJ2-6 TRBV2 CASRVTGAGANVLTF TGTGCCAGCAGGGTGACAGGGGCTGGGGCCAACGTCCTGACTTTC
TRBD1 - TRBJ2-7 TRBV6-1 CASSMRQGAYEQYF TGTGCCAGCAGTATGCGACAGGGGGCTTACGAGCAGTACTTC
TRBD2 once TRBJ2-1 TRBV27 CASSFPSSGGAVNEQFF TGTGCCAGCAGTTTCCCATCTAGCGGGGGGGCCGTGAATGAGCAGTTCTTC
TRBD2 few TRBJ2-3 TRBV9 CASSSRTTSGAPDTQYF TGTGCCAGCAGCTCGCGTACGACTAGCGGGGCCCCCGATACGCAGTATTTT
- once TRBJ1-2 TRBV5-6 CASSLDLSRGYTF TGTGCCAGCAGCTTGGATCTTTCAAGGGGCTACACCTTC
- few TRBJ1-1 TRBV2 CASSAEPGKNTEAFF TGTGCCAGCAGTGCTGAACCGGGAAAGAACACTGAAGCTTTCTTT
- - TRBJ2-1 TRBV5-1 CASYASLSSYNEQFF TGCGCCAGCTATGCGTCGCTAAGCTCCTACAATGAGCAGTTCTTC
TRBD1 - TRBJ2-4 TRBV27 CASSRRDSSGQNIQYF TGTGCCAGCAGCCGCCGGGACAGTTCGGGCCAAAACATTCAGTACTTC
TRBD1 - TRBJ2-5 TRBV7-6 CASSLDRLETQYF TGTGCCAGCAGCTTGGACAGGTTGGAGACCCAGTACTTC
- - TRBJ2-3 TRBV4-1 CASSQDSGSLADTQYF TGCGCCAGCAGCCAAGACTCGGGTAGTTTGGCAGATACGCAGTATTTT
TRBD1 - TRBJ2-7 TRBV29-1 CSVESEWGQGANEQYF TGCAGCGTTGAGTCTGAGTGGGGACAGGGCGCCAACGAGCAGTACTTC
- - TRBJ2-1 TRBV7-2 CASSWNRALILF TGTGCCAGCAGTTGGAATAGGGCTTTAATACTCTTC
- few TRBJ1-2 TRBV30 CAWSVGGGGSYTF TGTGCCTGGAGTGTAGGGGGAGGGGGATCATACACCTTC
- - TRBJ2-7 TRBV30 CAWRVPGQQPHEQYF TGTGCCTGGAGGGTTCCGGGACAACAACCCCACGAGCAGTACTTC
TRBD2 few TRBJ2-7 TRBV7-2 CASSLTSGGAYEQYF TGTGCCAGCAGCTTAACTAGCGGGGGGGCGTACGAGCAGTACTTC
- few TRBJ1-5 TRBV2 CASHKDTGSNQPQHF TGTGCCAGCCACAAAGACACAGGTAGCAATCAGCCCCAGCATTTT
- - TRBJ1-1 TRBV5-1 CASRTDPTHTEAFF TGCGCCAGCAGAACAGATCCTACGCACACTGAAGCTTTCTTT
- - TRBJ2-7 TRBV14 CASSQSLGEQYF TGTGCCAGCAGCCAATCGTTGGGAGAGCAGTACTTC
- - TRBJ1-1 TRBV29-1 CSVGTLNTEAFF TGCAGCGTCGGGACCTTGAACACTGAAGCTTTCTTT
- - TRBJ1-2 TRBV6-5 CASVGVYGYTF TGTGCCAGCGTCGGGGTGTATGGCTACACCTTC
- - TRBJ1-2 TRBV30 CAWTTGSGHGYTF TGTGCCTGGACAACAGGGTCGGGGCATGGCTACACCTTC
TRBD2 once TRBJ2-1 TRBV5-6 CASSLAGWRNEQFF TGTGCCAGCAGCTTAGCGGGGTGGAGGAATGAGCAGTTCTTC
TRBD1 - TRBJ2-7 TRBV7-2 CASSLSGGIYEQYF TGTGCCAGCAGCTTGTCAGGGGGCATCTACGAGCAGTACTTC
- - TRBJ2-2 TRBV5-1 CASSPTLEGLGGELFF TGCGCCAGCAGCCCAACCTTGGAGGGGTTGGGCGGGGAGCTGTTTTTT
- - TRBJ2-3 TRBV5-8 CASSLFGGTDTQYF TGTGCCAGCAGCTTGTTTGGGGGCACAGATACGCAGTATTTT
- - TRBJ2-5 TRBV5-6 CASSDDSSGFRETQYF TGTGCCAGCAGCGATGACAGTTCGGGGTTCCGAGAGACCCAGTACTTC
- - TRBJ1-1 TRBV18 CASSRDRNTEAFF TGTGCCAGCTCCCGCGACAGGAACACTGAAGCTTTCTTT
- - TRBJ1-4 TRBV30 CAWAQKATNEKLFF TGTGCCTGGGCGCAAAAAGCAACTAATGAAAAACTGTTTTTT
- - TRBJ2-5 TRBV7-6 CASSGTPGTQETQYF TGTGCCAGCAGCGGAACCCCCGGGACCCAAGAGACCCAGTACTTC
- - TRBJ2-2 TRBV7-9 CASTPPRTDLRTGELFF TGTGCCAGCACGCCCCCTCGGACAGACCTGAGGACCGGGGAGCTGTTTTTT
TRBD1 - TRBJ2-1 TRBV29-1 CSVEDYRGFRNEQFF TGCAGCGTTGAAGATTACAGGGGGTTTAGAAATGAGCAGTTCTTC
- - TRBJ2-6 TRBV18 CASSPSGSGANVLTF TGTGCCAGCTCCCCCTCGGGCTCTGGGGCCAACGTCCTGACTTTC
- few TRBJ2-1 TRBV30 CAWSARELNNEQFF TGTGCCTGGAGTGCGAGGGAGTTGAACAATGAGCAGTTCTTC
- - TRBJ2-5 TRBV5-1 CASTPGVQETQYF TGCGCCAGCACCCCAGGGGTACAAGAGACCCAGTACTTC
- - TRBJ2-2 TRBV7-6 CASSSRLASNTGELFF TGTGCCAGCAGCTCCCGTCTAGCGTCGAACACCGGGGAGCTGTTTTTT
- few TRBJ1-2 TRBV29-1 CSAPEWASLGGYTF TGCAGCGCCCCGGAGTGGGCCAGTCTTGGTGGCTACACCTTC
TRBD1 - TRBJ1-6 TRBV7-9 CASSPQTGGPLHF TGTGCCAGCAGCCCCCAGACAGGGGGCCCCCTCCACTTT
- once TRBJ2-1 TRBV5-1 CASSLPRTTHGEQFF TGCGCCAGCAGCTTACCTCGGACTACCCACGGTGAGCAGTTCTTC
- few TRBJ2-5 TRBV6-5 CASRSIARQETQYF TGTGCCAGCCGGAGTATAGCGCGACAAGAGACCCAGTACTTC
- once TRBJ1-4 TRBV7-9 CATAERTKTLELFF TGTGCCACCGCCGAACGGACAAAAACCCTGGAACTGTTTTTT
TRBD1 - TRBJ1-2 TRBV5-1 CASSSTGANYGYTF TGCGCCAGCAGCTCGACAGGGGCAAACTATGGCTACACCTTC
- - TRBJ1-5 TRBV18 CASSPLPGSNQPQHF TGTGCCAGCTCACCACTCCCAGGCAGCAATCAGCCCCAGCATTTT
- - TRBJ2-7 TRBV30 CAWAPRQSYEQYF TGTGCCTGGGCCCCCCGACAATCCTACGAGCAGTACTTC
TRBD1 - TRBJ2-1 TRBV28 CASSLRGQGTHNEQFF TGTGCCAGCAGTTTGAGGGGACAGGGGACCCACAATGAGCAGTTCTTC